This TCR beta chain was found in a study of vaccination and CD4 T cells after COVID-19. In the study overall: Convalescent patients were SARS-CoV-2 positive by nasal swab PCR; nine mild, one severe.

Treatment given: roughly 11-day PBMC culture with coronavirus spike peptide pools or control peptides (ViraFEST assay). ViraFEST stimulated the growth of antigen-specific T cells using peptide pools and subsequently profiled their TCRs by sequencing. Positive PCR dates spanned March to December 2020, predating US Alpha, Beta and Delta variants. This clonotype was seen a few times. The antigen is unknown. Sequencing of DNA taken from cultured CD4+ T cells relied on the Oncomine TCR Beta short-read assay. Each CDR3 protein is one row after TCRdb ran MiXCR on the PCR reads. The sample carries about 10,000 distinct CDR3 sequences, about 28% recorded once. Germline CDR1 is WNHNN and CDR2 is SYGVQD (reference sequence). The V gene lost 4 bases and the J gene lost 6 bases, with 9 bases spanning the gap. This CDR3 has 13 residues.

The sequenced sample was CD4+ T cells from blood, cultured in vitro, obtained after SARS-CoV-2 vaccination. The chain has TRBV10-1 and TRBJ2-2; no clear D. This clonotype was obtained from a human donor who had recovered from COVID-19. Here the CDR3 reads CASSASGPGELFF. Written as DNA, the CDR3 is TGCGCCAGCAGTGCGTCAGGACCCGGGGAGCTGTTTTTT.